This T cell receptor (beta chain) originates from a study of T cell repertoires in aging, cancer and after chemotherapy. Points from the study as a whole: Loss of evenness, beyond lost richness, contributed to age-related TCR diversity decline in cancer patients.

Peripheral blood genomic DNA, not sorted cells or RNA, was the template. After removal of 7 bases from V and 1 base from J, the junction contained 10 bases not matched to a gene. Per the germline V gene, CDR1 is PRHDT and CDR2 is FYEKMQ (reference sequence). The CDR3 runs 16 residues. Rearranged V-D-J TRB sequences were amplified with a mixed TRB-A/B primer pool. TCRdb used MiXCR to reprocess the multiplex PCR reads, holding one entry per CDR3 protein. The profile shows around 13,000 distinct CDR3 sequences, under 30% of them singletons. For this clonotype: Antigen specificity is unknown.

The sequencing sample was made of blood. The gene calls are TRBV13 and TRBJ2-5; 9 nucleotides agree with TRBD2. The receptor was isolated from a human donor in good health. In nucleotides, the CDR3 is TGTGCCAGCACCCAGGGGCTAGCGGGGCTCCAAGAGACCCAGTACTTC. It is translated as CASTQGLAGLQETQYF.